The rows below give T cell receptor beta chains drawn from one sample of a study of blood T cell repertoires in COVID-19. Libraries were prepared by immunoSEQ multiplex PCR; TCRdb keeps only in-frame clonotypes and omits some of them. The top ten hold 2% to 3% of the sample, which has about 250,000 clones, approximately 90% seen once. The material sequenced was PBMCs or T cells enriched from blood (not recorded which). These receptors were taken from a woman aged 25 to 39 with acute COVID-19. The CDR3 runs from the conserved cysteine through the conserved F or W. D genes are given only for firm matches. A row's size may be missing; if present it is once, few, many or a size class.

TRBV30	.	TRBJ2-7	TRBD1	CAWRGTGRHEQYF	TGTGCCTGGAGGGGGACAGGGAGACACGAGCAGTACTTC
TRBV9	.	TRBJ1-6	.	CASSVAAADSPLHF	TGTGCCAGCAGCGTAGCTGCGGCAGATTCACCCCTCCACTTT
TRBV4-1	once	TRBJ2-7	.	CASSRQAAYEQYF	TGCGCCAGCAGCCGACAGGCCGCCTACGAGCAGTACTTC
TRBV19	.	TRBJ1-4	.	CASSSRHGEKLFF	TGTGCCAGTAGTAGCAGGCACGGTGAAAAACTGTTTTTT
TRBV2	.	TRBJ2-7	.	CASTKTDHEAYEQYF	TGTGCCAGCACTAAGACAGACCATGAAGCCTACGAGCAGTACTTC
TRBV4-1	.	TRBJ1-4	.	CASSQTGATNEKLFF	TGCGCCAGCAGCCAAACCGGAGCAACTAATGAAAAACTGTTTTTT
TRBV30	.	TRBJ1-1	.	CASTERNTEAFF	TGTGCCTCGACAGAACGGAACACTGAAGCTTTCTTT
TRBV5-6	few	TRBJ1-5	TRBD1	CASSPTRGTDFSNQPQHF	TGTGCCAGCAGCCCCACCCGGGGGACAGACTTTAGCAATCAGCCCCAGCATTTT
TRBV5-6	once	TRBJ1-1	TRBD1	CASSYGTGGYAEAFF	TGTGCCAGCAGCTACGGGACAGGGGGCTACGCTGAAGCTTTCTTT
TRBV7-8	.	TRBJ1-1	.	CASSYSFSNTEAFF	TGTGCCAGCAGTTACAGTTTCTCGAACACTGAAGCTTTCTTT
TRBV18	.	TRBJ1-6	.	CASSPIGESPLHF	TGTGCCAGCTCACCTATTGGGGAGTCACCCCTCCACTTT
TRBV5-1	.	TRBJ1-6	.	CASSFGGTGSDNSPLHF	TGCGCCAGCAGCTTCGGAGGAACAGGGTCGGATAATTCACCCCTCCACTTT
TRBV27	.	TRBJ2-7	TRBD1	CASSLPGTGLYF	TGTGCCAGCAGTTTACCGGGGACAGGTCTGTACTTC
TRBV5-1	.	TRBJ2-3	TRBD1	CASSSISGGTGDTQYF	TGCGCCAGCAGCTCAATCTCAGGGGGTACAGGAGATACGCAGTATTTT
TRBV10-3	.	TRBJ2-7	.	CAISLEGSQYEQYF	TGTGCCATCAGTCTAGAGGGCAGTCAATACGAGCAGTACTTC
TRBV6-5	.	TRBJ2-7	TRBD2	CATYSGASYEQYF	TGTGCCACCTATAGCGGGGCTTCCTACGAGCAGTACTTC
TRBV19	.	TRBJ1-1	.	CASSILGHSNTEAFF	TGTGCCAGTAGTATATTAGGACACTCCAACACTGAAGCTTTCTTT
TRBV5-6	once	TRBJ1-3	.	CASSLVDSGNTIYF	TGTGCCAGCAGCTTAGTAGACTCTGGAAACACCATATATTTT
TRBV7-7	.	TRBJ2-1	TRBD2	CARSEPGLAGSYNEQFF	TGTGCTAGGAGTGAACCTGGACTAGCGGGGTCCTACAATGAGCAGTTCTTC
TRBV10-3	.	TRBJ1-2	.	CAISESPHRSYGYTF	TGTGCCATCAGTGAGTCCCCCCACAGGTCCTATGGCTACACCTTC
TRBV4-1	.	TRBJ2-5	TRBD2	CASSQGPLAGGPETQYF	TGCGCCAGCAGTCAGGGGCCTCTAGCGGGGGGGCCCGAGACCCAGTACTTC
TRBV19	once	TRBJ1-1	TRBD1	CASSTWTGGRDTEAFF	TGTGCCAGTAGTACGTGGACAGGGGGACGGGACACTGAAGCTTTCTTT
TRBV19	.	TRBJ1-1	.	CASSPPGTRAFF	TGTGCCAGTAGTCCCCCCGGGACAAGAGCTTTCTTT
TRBV4-3	.	TRBJ1-1	.	CASSQEVTGTEAFF	TGCGCCAGCAGCCAAGAAGTGACAGGCACTGAAGCTTTCTTT
TRBV19	.	TRBJ2-1	TRBD2	CASSRASGGPGGEQFF	TGTGCCAGTAGTCGTGCTAGCGGGGGCCCCGGCGGTGAGCAGTTCTTC
TRBV19	once	TRBJ2-3	TRBD2	CASSSWTSGGAGDTQYF	TGTGCCAGTAGTTCCTGGACTAGCGGGGGGGCCGGAGATACGCAGTATTTT
TRBV7-6	few	TRBJ1-3	TRBD1	CAAGGRGNTIYF	TGTGCCGCCGGGGGCAGGGGGAACACCATATATTTT
TRBV6-5	.	TRBJ1-2	.	CASFSAQGPYGYTF	TGTGCCAGTTTCTCCGCACAGGGCCCCTATGGCTACACCTTC
TRBV7-9	.	TRBJ1-5	.	CASSLGRNQPQHF	TGTGCCAGCAGCTTAGGCAGGAATCAGCCCCAGCATTTT
TRBV6-2/TRBV6-3	.	TRBJ2-7	.	CASSYGPPRVEQYF	TGTGCCAGCAGTTACGGCCCCCCCAGGGTCGAGCAGTACTTC
TRBV12-3/TRBV12-4	.	TRBJ2-1	TRBD2	CASSSGGIGEQFF	TGTGCCAGCAGCAGCGGGGGGATAGGTGAGCAGTTCTTC
TRBV11-2	.	TRBJ2-5	TRBD2	CASSSSKSGDWETQYF	TGTGCCAGCAGCTCTTCGAAAAGCGGGGATTGGGAGACCCAGTACTTC
TRBV9	.	TRBJ1-5	.	CASSVAGTGGPDQPQHF	TGTGCCAGCAGCGTAGCCGGGACGGGAGGGCCTGATCAGCCCCAGCATTTT
TRBV5-1	.	TRBJ1-4	TRBD1	CASCRDSNEKLFF	TGCGCCAGCTGCCGGGACAGTAATGAAAAACTGTTTTTT
TRBV15	.	TRBJ1-1	.	CATSRDQGRNTEAFF	TGTGCCACCAGCAGAGATCAGGGGCGGAACACTGAAGCTTTCTTT
TRBV6-5	many	TRBJ2-7	TRBD1	CASSYSRGHEQYF	TGTGCCAGCAGTTACTCGAGGGGGCACGAGCAGTACTTC
TRBV5-4	.	TRBJ2-5	.	CASSLSLALGETQYF	TGTGCCAGCAGCTTGAGCCTAGCCCTCGGAGAGACCCAGTACTTC
TRBV18	.	TRBJ2-5	TRBD2	CASSPDSGGAGGATQYF	TGTGCCAGCTCACCAGATAGCGGGGGGGCCGGCGGAGCGACCCAGTACTTC
TRBV25-1	once	TRBJ1-2	TRBD1	CASSEDRPSGYTF	TGTGCCAGCAGTGAGGACAGGCCCTCGGGCTACACCTTC
TRBV30	.	TRBJ1-1	.	CAWSPVNTEAFF	TGTGCCTGGAGTCCGGTGAACACTGAAGCTTTCTTT
TRBV19	.	TRBJ1-3	.	CATGDSGNTIYF	TGTGCCACAGGGGACTCTGGAAACACCATATATTTT
TRBV19	.	TRBJ1-5	TRBD1	CASSMTGAGNQPQHF	TGTGCCAGTAGTATGACAGGGGCGGGCAATCAGCCCCAGCATTTT
TRBV2	.	TRBJ1-6	.	CASTRRAPFSYNSPLHF	TGTGCCAGCACTCGCAGGGCTCCGTTCTCCTATAATTCACCCCTCCACTTT
TRBV5-5	.	TRBJ1-4	TRBD1	CASSRGQTTNEKLFF	TGTGCCAGCAGCCGGGGACAGACAACTAATGAAAAACTGTTTTTT
TRBV7-9	.	TRBJ2-7	.	CASSRGHPGSYEQYF	TGTGCCAGCAGCCGCGGACACCCCGGATCCTACGAGCAGTACTTC
TRBV18	.	TRBJ1-4	TRBD1	CASSPSTPGLQGTNEKLFF	TGTGCCAGCTCCCCTTCTACCCCGGGGCTACAGGGGACTAATGAAAAACTGTTTTTT
TRBV18	.	TRBJ2-7	.	CASSLASYEQYF	TGTGCCAGCTCACTGGCCTCCTACGAGCAGTACTTC
TRBV3-1/TRBV3-2	.	TRBJ1-3	.	CASRQEASGNTIYF	TGTGCCAGCAGGCAGGAAGCCTCTGGAAACACCATATATTTT